This TCR beta chain emerged from a study of cytomegalovirus exposure and HLA in healthy donors. Turning to the study itself: Out of roughly 170 million T cells, an earlier analysis found 117 million unique TCR beta sequences in total. Study-wide points: The authors excluded some V segments, including TRBV6-2 and TRBV6-3, as indistinguishable. No immune exposure information besides CMV serostatus was available. In vitro confirmation showed three CMV-associated chains to be CMV antigen specific.

This CDR3 is 13 amino acids long. Between the trimmed V and J ends, which lost 2 bases and 6 bases, there was a span of 8 bases. Germline-derived CDR1 and CDR2 are MNHEY and SMNVEV (reference sequence). To note about this clone: The antigen remains unidentified.

The study ran its PCR with 60 Vbeta and 13 Jbeta primers. Profiling relied on immunoSEQ multiplex PCR, and the TCRdb table lists in-frame clones only, not all of them. The sample has about 190,000 clones, around 75% seen once. Sequenced material: PBMCs. This chain connects TRBV27 to TRBJ1-5; D may be TRBD1 (5 bases). This receptor was obtained from a woman in her twenties or thirties in good health and CMV-seropositive. In DNA, the CDR3 is TGTGCCAGCAGTTTAGGGGGGGGTCAGCCCCAGCATTTT. It specifies CASSLGGGQPQHF.